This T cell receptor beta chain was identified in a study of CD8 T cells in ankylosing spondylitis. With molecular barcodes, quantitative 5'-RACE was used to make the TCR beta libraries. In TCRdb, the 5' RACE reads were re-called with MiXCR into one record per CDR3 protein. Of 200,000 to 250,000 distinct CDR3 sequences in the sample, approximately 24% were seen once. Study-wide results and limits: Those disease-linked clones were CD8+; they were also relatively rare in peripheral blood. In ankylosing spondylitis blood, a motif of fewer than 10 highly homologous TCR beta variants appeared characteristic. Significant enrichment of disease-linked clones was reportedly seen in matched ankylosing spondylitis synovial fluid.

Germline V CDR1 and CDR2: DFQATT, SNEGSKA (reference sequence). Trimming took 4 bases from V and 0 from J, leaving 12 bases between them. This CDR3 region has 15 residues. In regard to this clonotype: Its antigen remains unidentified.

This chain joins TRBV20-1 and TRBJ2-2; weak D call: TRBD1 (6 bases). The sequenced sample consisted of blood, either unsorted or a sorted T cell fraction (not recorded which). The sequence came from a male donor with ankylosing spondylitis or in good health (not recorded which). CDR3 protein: CSANGRDTNTGELFF. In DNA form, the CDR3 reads TGCAGTGCTAATGGACGGGACACGAACACCGGGGAGCTGTTTTTT.